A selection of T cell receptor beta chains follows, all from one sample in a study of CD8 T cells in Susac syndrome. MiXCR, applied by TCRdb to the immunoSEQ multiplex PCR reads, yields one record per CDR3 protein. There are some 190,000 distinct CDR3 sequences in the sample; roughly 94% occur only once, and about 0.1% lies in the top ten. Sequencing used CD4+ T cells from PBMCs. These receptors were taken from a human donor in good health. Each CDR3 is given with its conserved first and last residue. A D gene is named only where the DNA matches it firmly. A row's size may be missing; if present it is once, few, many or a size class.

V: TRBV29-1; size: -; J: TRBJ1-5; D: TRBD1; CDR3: CSVANTGDQPQHF
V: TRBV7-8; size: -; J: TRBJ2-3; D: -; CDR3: CASSLRRLGPDTQYF
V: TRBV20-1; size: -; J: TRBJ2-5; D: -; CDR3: CSARSFRTLETQYF
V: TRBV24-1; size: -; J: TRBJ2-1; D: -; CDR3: CATSDLNRRYNEQFF
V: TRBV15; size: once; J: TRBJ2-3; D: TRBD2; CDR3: CATRSGGHTDTQYF
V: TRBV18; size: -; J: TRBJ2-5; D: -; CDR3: CASSPQRGETQYF
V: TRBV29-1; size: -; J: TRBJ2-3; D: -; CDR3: CSVDPNTDTQYF
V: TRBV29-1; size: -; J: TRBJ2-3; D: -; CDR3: CSVGVRSTDTQYF
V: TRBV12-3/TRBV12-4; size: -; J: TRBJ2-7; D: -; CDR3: CASSLETRNEQYF
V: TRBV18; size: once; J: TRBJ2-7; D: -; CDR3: CASSSTGRASEQYF
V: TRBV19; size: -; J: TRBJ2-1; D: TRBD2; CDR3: CASSKRERDEQFF
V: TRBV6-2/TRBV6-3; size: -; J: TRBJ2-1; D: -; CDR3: CASSVRGEEQFF
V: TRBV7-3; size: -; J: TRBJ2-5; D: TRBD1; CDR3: CASSSSPGTARETQYF
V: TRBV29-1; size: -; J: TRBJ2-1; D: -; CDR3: CSVRGRTGYNEQFF
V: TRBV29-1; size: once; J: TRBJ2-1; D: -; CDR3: CSAIPGPPNEQFF
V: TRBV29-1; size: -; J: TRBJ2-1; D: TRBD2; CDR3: CSVVPRGSVDEQFF
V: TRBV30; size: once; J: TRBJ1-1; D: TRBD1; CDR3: CAWGRQGRNTEAFF
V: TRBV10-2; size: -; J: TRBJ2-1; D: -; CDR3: CASTERRWDEQFF
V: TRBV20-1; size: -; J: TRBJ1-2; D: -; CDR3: CSARYNYGYTF
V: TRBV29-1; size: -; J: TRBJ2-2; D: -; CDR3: CSALGAVITGELFF
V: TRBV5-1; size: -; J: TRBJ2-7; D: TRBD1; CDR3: CASSPGTVGYEQYF
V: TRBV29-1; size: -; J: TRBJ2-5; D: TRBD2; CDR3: CSVIGREQETQYF
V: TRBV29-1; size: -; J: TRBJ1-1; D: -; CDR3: CSAGGAGVEAFF
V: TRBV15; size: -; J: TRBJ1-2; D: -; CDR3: CATSRARDSGYGYTF
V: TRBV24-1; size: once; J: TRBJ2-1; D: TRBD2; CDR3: CATSGPPGTSGYNEQFF
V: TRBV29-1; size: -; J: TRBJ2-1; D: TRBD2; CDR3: CSERTSGRDEQFF
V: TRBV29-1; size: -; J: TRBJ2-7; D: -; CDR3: CSVEVPREHSYEQYF
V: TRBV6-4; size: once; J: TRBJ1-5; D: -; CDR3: CASSVETGVQPQHF
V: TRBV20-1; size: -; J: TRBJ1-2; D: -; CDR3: CSARRHLYGYTF
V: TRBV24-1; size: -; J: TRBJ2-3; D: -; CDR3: CATSDDYVRASDTQYF
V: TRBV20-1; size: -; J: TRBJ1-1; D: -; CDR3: CSARRRAGTEAFF
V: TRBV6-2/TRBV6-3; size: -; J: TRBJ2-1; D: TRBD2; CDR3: CASSIRTSGGGSEQFF
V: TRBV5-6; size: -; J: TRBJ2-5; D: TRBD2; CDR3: CASSPLAVLRETQYF
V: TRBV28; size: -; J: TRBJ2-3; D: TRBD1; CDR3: CASTRLPGQGRTDTQYF
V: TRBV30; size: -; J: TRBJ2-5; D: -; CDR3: CAWRAPGGQETQYF
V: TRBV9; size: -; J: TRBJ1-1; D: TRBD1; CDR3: CASSSGQGISNTEAFF
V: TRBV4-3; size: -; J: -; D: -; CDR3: CASSQEGDELGYEQYF
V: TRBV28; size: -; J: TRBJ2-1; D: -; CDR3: CASSSPGRGRANEQFF
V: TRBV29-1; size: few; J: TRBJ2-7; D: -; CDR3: CSAGQFSYEQYF
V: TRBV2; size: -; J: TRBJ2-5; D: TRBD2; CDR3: CASRDDTLAGVGETQYF
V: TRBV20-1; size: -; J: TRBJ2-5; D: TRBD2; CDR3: CSARTSGNQETQYF
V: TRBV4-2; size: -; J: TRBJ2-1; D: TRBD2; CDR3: CASSQSPGASGRRNEQFF
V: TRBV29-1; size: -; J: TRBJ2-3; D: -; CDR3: CSVRGTTDTQYF
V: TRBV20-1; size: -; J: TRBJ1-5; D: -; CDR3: CSARISGNQPQHF
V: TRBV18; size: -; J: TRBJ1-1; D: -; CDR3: CASSPQPARNTEAFF
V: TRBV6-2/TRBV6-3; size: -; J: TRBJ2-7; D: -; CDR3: CASSSGRDEQYF
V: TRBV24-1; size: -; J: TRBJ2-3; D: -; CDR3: CATSLRDGNTDTQYF
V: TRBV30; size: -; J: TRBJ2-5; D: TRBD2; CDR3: CAWNLGTSGIYQETQYF
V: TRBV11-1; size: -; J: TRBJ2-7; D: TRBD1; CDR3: CASSRGQSSYEQYF
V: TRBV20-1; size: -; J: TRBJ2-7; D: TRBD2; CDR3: CSALLTSGVYEQYF
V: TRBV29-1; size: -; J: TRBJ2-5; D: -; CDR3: CSADQGGKETQYF
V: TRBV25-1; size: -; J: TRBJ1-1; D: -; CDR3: CASSETWRNTEAFF
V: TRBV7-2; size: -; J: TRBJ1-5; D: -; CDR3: CASSLGGDNQPQHF
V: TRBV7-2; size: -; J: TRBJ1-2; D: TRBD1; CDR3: CASSLTGVGYTF
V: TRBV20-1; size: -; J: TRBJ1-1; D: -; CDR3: CSARFAGWDTEAFF
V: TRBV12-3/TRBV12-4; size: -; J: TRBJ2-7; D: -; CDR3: CASRHLGRDEQYF
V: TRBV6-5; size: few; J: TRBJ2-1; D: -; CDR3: CASSRRNEQFF
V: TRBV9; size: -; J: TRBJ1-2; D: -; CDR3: CASSVVPPGAEGYTF
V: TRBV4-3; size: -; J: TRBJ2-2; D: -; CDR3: CASSPSRRRGDTGELFF